These T cell receptor beta chains were read from a single sample in a study of shared clonotypes between healthy human individuals. Method: immunoSEQ multiplex PCR; TCRdb's copy keeps in-frame clones and lacks some. The top ten clones hold more than 10% of a sample with hundreds of thousands of clones, over 60% of them seen once. Sequencing was performed on PBMCs. These TCRs come from a woman between 35 and 50 years old in good health. Some clones in this sample may be carry-over from other donors' samples. Both conserved end residues are part of each CDR3. D genes are given only for firm matches. The size of a clone is reported for some rows only, either as once, few or many, or as a class for expanded clones.

V,D,J,size,CDR3,DNA
TRBV9,-,TRBJ1-4,-,CASSDTGPEKLFF,TGTGCCAGCAGCGATACAGGGCCCGAAAAACTGTTTTTT
TRBV5-4,TRBD2,TRBJ2-3,-,CASTPGGTFGDTQYF,TGTGCCAGCACCCCGGGAGGGACCTTCGGAGATACGCAGTATTTT
TRBV27,-,TRBJ2-1,-,CASSVLAGGLNNEQFF,TGTGCCAGCAGTGTACTGGCTGGCGGGCTAAACAATGAGCAGTTCTTC
TRBV2,-,TRBJ2-7,-,CASSEPSGTPHEQYF,TGTGCCAGCAGTGAACCCTCCGGGACACCCCACGAGCAGTACTTC
TRBV7-2,-,TRBJ2-5,-,CASSLVSGTHETQYF,TGTGCCAGCAGCCTAGTATCCGGGACTCATGAGACCCAGTACTTC
TRBV29-1,-,TRBJ1-2,-,CSVRGEDGYTF,TGCAGCGTACGGGGGGAGGATGGCTACACCTTC
TRBV7-9,TRBD1,TRBJ1-5,-,CASSLNRGQPQHF,TGTGCCAGCAGCTTAAACAGGGGCCAGCCCCAGCATTTT
TRBV5-6,TRBD1,TRBJ2-7,-,CASSLIGTGSYEQYF,TGTGCCAGCAGCCTGATAGGGACAGGGTCCTACGAGCAGTACTTC
TRBV6-1,-,TRBJ2-1,few,CASSVATAIYEQFF,TGTGCCAGCAGTGTTGCGACAGCCATTTATGAGCAGTTCTTC
TRBV7-2,-,TRBJ1-1,-,CASSLYQSTEAFF,TGTGCCAGCAGCTTATATCAAAGCACTGAAGCTTTCTTT
TRBV23-1,-,TRBJ1-1,once,CASSQSRVWAFF,TGCGCCAGCAGTCAATCGAGAGTCTGGGCTTTCTTT
TRBV15,TRBD1,TRBJ2-3,few,CATSRRTGTPDTQYF,TGTGCCACCAGCAGGAGGACAGGGACCCCAGATACGCAGTATTTT
TRBV18,-,TRBJ2-1,-,CASSLTQGESEQFF,TGTGCCAGCTCACTAACACAGGGAGAGAGTGAGCAGTTCTTC
TRBV11-2,TRBD2,TRBJ2-1,-,CASSLGLAGSYNEQFF,TGTGCCAGCAGCTTAGGGCTAGCGGGATCCTACAATGAGCAGTTCTTC
TRBV15,-,TRBJ1-5,-,CATMSGGFPFQPQHF,TGTGCCACCATGTCAGGAGGGTTTCCGTTTCAGCCCCAGCATTTT
TRBV18,-,TRBJ1-5,-,CASTAGSGALNQPQHF,TGTGCCAGCACCGCCGGGTCAGGGGCCTTAAATCAGCCCCAGCATTTT
TRBV9,-,TRBJ2-4,once,CASSPGTTTKNIQYF,TGTGCCAGCAGCCCGGGGACCACGACCAAAAACATTCAGTACTTC
TRBV5-8,-,TRBJ2-2,-,CASSLWGTGGELFF,TGTGCCAGCAGCCTATGGGGGACGGGCGGGGAGCTGTTTTTT
TRBV7-2,TRBD1,TRBJ2-5,once,CASSFRQGSETQYF,TGTGCCAGCAGCTTCAGACAGGGATCAGAGACCCAGTACTTC
TRBV28,-,TRBJ2-2,-,CASSDPGTTVTGELFF,TGTGCCAGCAGTGACCCCGGGACCACTGTCACCGGGGAGCTGTTTTTT
TRBV18,TRBD1,TRBJ2-2,-,CASSPGQVGTGELFF,TGTGCCAGCTCACCCGGACAGGTGGGCACCGGGGAGCTGTTTTTT
TRBV11-3,-,TRBJ1-1,-,CASSFVVNTEAFF,TGTGCCAGCAGCTTCGTGGTGAACACTGAAGCTTTCTTT
TRBV29-1,-,TRBJ2-5,-,CSVETGKGETQYF,TGCAGCGTTGAGACCGGGAAAGGGGAGACCCAGTACTTC
TRBV5-6,TRBD2,TRBJ2-1,-,CASSRVSGTSVF,TGTGCCAGCAGCCGCGTTTCCGGGACTAGCGTCTTC
TRBV2,-,TRBJ1-5,-,CASSLGAGNQPQHF,TGTGCCAGCAGCCTGGGGGCAGGCAATCAGCCCCAGCATTTT
TRBV5-1,-,TRBJ2-7,-,CASSWGAGAVHYEQYF,TGCGCCAGCAGCTGGGGGGCTGGAGCGGTCCACTACGAGCAGTACTTC
TRBV13,-,TRBJ2-7,-,CASSPSSGLSYEQYF,TGTGCCAGCAGCCCATCCTCGGGACTCTCCTACGAGCAGTACTTC
TRBV27,-,TRBJ1-2,-,CASSLSGNRAGGYTF,TGTGCCAGCAGTTTATCAGGGAACAGGGCCGGTGGCTACACCTTC
TRBV10-3,TRBD1,TRBJ2-7,-,CAITVDRARSYEQYF,TGTGCCATCACCGTAGACAGGGCAAGGTCCTACGAGCAGTACTTC